This entry lists 22 T cell receptor beta chains sequenced from one sample in a study of radiation and T cells in renal cell carcinoma. Treatment in this sample: 15 Gy SBRT to primary tumor, nephrectomy 4 weeks later. Produced via immunoSEQ multiplex PCR; TCRdb's table is partial and in-frame only. The sample includes about 24,000 clones, around 47% of them seen just once. Specimen: tumor tissue, collected from a patient whose treatment included radiotherapy and nephrectomy. These receptors were taken from a woman aged 50 to 65 with renal cell carcinoma.

This chain links TRBV7-9 with TRBJ2-5, with D hard to call. Deletions cut 5 bases from V and 5 bases from J, with 9 bases between. The CDR3 spans 12 residues. Germline CDR1 SEHNR, CDR2 FQNEAQ (reference sequence). The CDR3 sequence is CASSRSYETQYF. CDR3 bases: TGTGCCAGCAGCCGCTCTTACGAGACCCAGTACTTC.

J is TRBJ2-1 and V is TRBV5-1; 14 nucleotides line up with TRBD2. With V trimmed by 3 bases and J by 2 bases, 4 bases remained unmatched. The CDR3 is made up of 17 amino acids. From germline, CDR1 is SGHRS and CDR2 YFSETQ. The DNA for the CDR3 is TGCGCCAGCAGCTGGACTAGCGGGGGGCCAGCCTACAATGAGCAGTTCTTC. Translated: CASSWTSGGPAYNEQFF. The full variable domain, rest sourced from reference TRBV5-1 and TRBJ2-1, is KAGVTQTPRYLIKTRGQQVTLSCSPISGHRSVSWYQQTPGQGLQFLFEYFSETQRNKGNFPGRFSGRQFSNSRSEMNVSTLELGDSALYLCASSWTSGGPAYNEQFFGPGTRLTVL.

V and J are TRBV7-9 and TRBJ2-7; TRBD1 is a possible D gene (6 bases). Germline CDR1 reads SEHNR; CDR2 reads FQNEAQ (reference sequence). The V end was cut by 3 bases, the J end by 2 bases, with 11 bases between. This CDR3 has 14 amino acids. CDR3 region: CASSLTGEAYEQYF. DNA of the CDR3: TGTGCCAGCAGCTTGACAGGAGAGGCCTACGAGCAGTACTTC.

V gene TRBV7-9 combines with J gene TRBJ1-1; unclear D gene. From germline, CDR1 is SEHNR and CDR2 FQNEAQ (reference sequence). The CDR3 length is 13 residues. Trimming shortened V by 1 base and J by 3 bases, and 6 bases separated the two germline ends. The CDR3 DNA sequence: TGTGCCAGCAGCTTAGATAGCTACACTGAAGCTTTCTTT. This encodes CASSLDSYTEAFF. Looking up the rest from reference TRBV7-9 and TRBJ1-1 gives the full variable domain: DTGVSQNPRHKITKRGQNVTFRCDPISEHNRLYWYRQTLGQGPEFLTYFQNEAQLEKSRLLSDRFSAERPKGSFSTLEIQRTEQGDSAMYLCASSLDSYTEAFFGQGTRLTVV.

This clone is classed as medium-sized. The chain has TRBV7-8 and TRBJ2-1; 9 bases line up with TRBD2. Per the germline V gene, CDR1 is SGHVS and CDR2 is FQNEAQ. The CDR3 extends over 16 amino acids. Trimming cost V 5 bases and J 8 bases; bases outside gene matches: 13. CDR3 residues: CASSTRLAGSVDEQFF. CDR3 bases: TGTGCCAGCAGCACGAGGCTAGCGGGGTCCGTCGATGAGCAGTTCTTC.

This clone was recorded at least ten times. V gene TRBV7-9 combines with J gene TRBJ2-7, with D uncertain. V was shortened by 5 bases and J by 0 bases, with 17 bases between the two germline ends. Per germline, CDR1 SEHNR and CDR2 FQNEAQ (reference sequence). The CDR3 contains 16 residues. In DNA, the CDR3 is TGTGCCAGCAGCCGCCTTGAGACGGGTAACTCCTACGAGCAGTACTTC. This gives the protein CASSRLETGNSYEQYF.

The chain has TRBV29-1 and TRBJ2-5, with D possibly being TRBD1 (5 bases). This CDR3 has 13 residues. V was trimmed by 1 base and J by 5 bases, leaving 11 bases between them. Looked up from germline, CDR1 is SQVTM and CDR2 is ANQGSEA. CDR3 nucleotide sequence: TGCAGCGTTGAAGGACTCCAGGGCGAGACCCAGTACTTC. It is translated as CSVEGLQGETQYF.

The V call is TRBV6-1, the J call TRBJ1-1; D unresolved. The V and J ends lost 5 bases and 5 bases respectively, with 12 bases between them. The CDR3 sequence is 13 residues long. Germline V gene sequence: CDR1 MNHNS, CDR2 SASEGT. The CDR3 loop is CASSPGSITEAFF. The CDR3 coding sequence is TGTGCCAGCAGTCCAGGATCCATAACTGAAGCTTTCTTT.

For the CDR3, the DNA is TGTGCCAGCAGCTCCGACACCCGCCCCTATGGCTACACCTTC. Its translation is CASSSDTRPYGYTF. The V and J genes are TRBV7-9 and TRBJ1-2; D not certain. V dropped 4 bases and J dropped 4 bases, with 13 bases sitting between them. This CDR3 has 14 residues. Germline V CDR1 and CDR2: SEHNR, FQNEAQ (reference sequence).

V is TRBV5-1 and J is TRBJ2-6; no definite D call. The germline V gene has CDR1 SGHRS and CDR2 YFSETQ. Trimming stripped 4 bases from V and 0 bases from J, with 11 bases between. The CDR3 is 16 amino acids. CDR3 amino acids: CASSEGRFSGANVLTF. The CDR3 nucleotides are TGCGCCAGCAGCGAAGGACGGTTCTCTGGGGCCAACGTCCTGACTTTC. The full variable domain, its missing parts supplied by reference TRBV5-1 and TRBJ2-6, is KAGVTQTPRYLIKTRGQQVTLSCSPISGHRSVSWYQQTPGQGLQFLFEYFSETQRNKGNFPGRFSGRQFSNSRSEMNVSTLELGDSALYLCASSEGRFSGANVLTFGAGSRLTVL.

V usage is TRBV7-2 and J usage is TRBJ2-3, with no clear D. Germline lookup yields CDR1 SGHTA and CDR2 FQGNSA. V lost 3 bases and J 4 bases, leaving 8 bases between the germline ends. This CDR3 has 13 amino acids. The CDR3, as DNA: TGTGCCAGCAGCTTGCCTAAAGCAGATACGCAGTATTTT. It yields the protein CASSLPKADTQYF.

The gene calls are TRBV5-8 and TRBJ2-7; D tentatively reads TRBD1 or TRBD2 (6 bases each). Germline-derived CDR1 and CDR2 are SGHTS and YDEGEE. V was pared by 4 bases and J by 2 bases, with 19 bases between. The CDR3 consists of 16 residues. CDR3 amino acids: CASSPPGVRGTYEQYF. The DNA for the CDR3 is TGTGCCAGCAGCCCGCCGGGGGTTAGGGGGACCTACGAGCAGTACTTC.

The V and J genes are TRBV18 and TRBJ2-6; the D is unclear. Per the germline V gene, CDR1 is KGHSH and CDR2 is LQKENI. V was trimmed by 3 bases and J by 2 bases, leaving 2 bases between them. The CDR3 length is 13 residues. For the CDR3, the DNA is TGTGCCAGCTCACCGGCTGGGGCCAACGTCCTGACTTTC. Translated, it gives CASSPAGANVLTF.

Remarks on this clone: The junction shows a germline mismatch at one end, possibly a read error. The V gene is TRBV20-1, the J gene TRBJ1-2; D might be TRBD1 (5 bases). This CDR3 has 11 residues. CDR1 and CDR2 from the germline V gene are DFQATT and SNEGSKA (reference sequence). CDR3: CSASLRQLVHF. The DNA of the CDR3 is TGCAGTGCTAGTTTGAGACAGCTAGTCCACTTC.

The J gene is TRBJ1-1, the V gene TRBV6-5; a possible D gene is TRBD1 (6 bases). Germline V gene lookup returns CDR1 MNHEY and CDR2 SVGAGI. The CDR3 is made up of 13 amino acids. Trimming took 6 bases from V and 3 from J, leaving 11 bases between them. The CDR3 DNA follows: TGTGCCAGCAGGACAGGCCCCCACACTGAAGCTTTCTTT. Translated, it gives CASRTGPHTEAFF.

The sample holds many counts of this clone. The CDR3 spells CASSSGQGARGNTIYF. The CDR3 nucleotides are TGTGCCAGCAGCTCGGGACAGGGGGCGCGAGGAAACACCATATATTTT. The rearrangement links TRBV5-4 to TRBJ1-3, with 12 positions matching TRBD1. The V segment lost 3 bases and the J segment 4 bases; nucleotides outside the gene matches: 5. This CDR3 is 16 amino acids long. Germline CDR1 reads SGHNT; CDR2 reads YYREEE (reference sequence).

In DNA form, the CDR3 reads TGTGCCAGCAGCTTATCAAATACTGGTGAGCAGTTCTTC. This sequence encodes CASSLSNTGEQFF. The rearrangement links TRBV7-3 to TRBJ2-1; D remains unclear. The CDR3 has 13 residues. V was shortened by 2 bases and J by 9 bases, with 11 bases between the two germline ends. CDR1 is SGHTA, CDR2 FQGTGA, per germline.

This clone showed up many times. This rearrangement joins TRBV18 to TRBJ2-3; D not certain. V lost 8 bases and J lost 5, with 5 bases in between. CDR1 is KGHSH and CDR2 is LQKENI in the germline V gene. This CDR3 region has 10 residues. As DNA, the CDR3 is TGTGCCAGCGGCGGAGATACGCAGTATTTT. It is translated as CASGGDTQYF.

The chain links TRBV9 to TRBJ1-4, with TRBD1 matching 10 bases. V dropped 1 base and J dropped 8; count of bases not matched to a gene: 5. This CDR3 has 15 amino acids. Germline V gives CDR1 SGDLS, CDR2 YYNGEE. The CDR3 DNA follows: TGTGCCAGCAGCGTACATGGGACAGGGGACGAAAAACTGTTTTTT. Translation: CASSVHGTGDEKLFF.

This clone came up a few times. The V and J genes are TRBV4-2 and TRBJ1-5; D remains ambiguous. V was shortened by 1 base and J by 3 bases, with 4 bases between the two germline ends. This CDR3 spans 13 amino acids. The germline gives CDR1 LGHNA, CDR2 YNFKEQ. The CDR3 sequence: CASSQGDNQPQHF. The CDR3 DNA follows: TGTGCCAGCAGCCAAGGGGACAATCAGCCCCAGCATTTT.

CDR3: CASSDSLGVGNQPQHF. The DNA for the CDR3 is TGTGCCAGCAGTGATTCGTTAGGGGTTGGGAATCAGCCCCAGCATTTT. The J gene is TRBJ1-5, the V gene TRBV2; D may be TRBD1 (5 bases). Trimming pared 3 bases from V and 4 bases from J, leaving 16 bases between. The CDR3 runs 16 residues. Germline V gene lookup returns CDR1 SNHLY and CDR2 FYNNEI.

This clone was seen just once. The chain couples TRBV4-3 to TRBJ2-7; D is perhaps TRBD2 (6 bases). V lost 0 bases, J lost 2 bases, and 8 bases lay in between. Germline CDR1 LGHNA, CDR2 YSLEER. The CDR3 covers 14 residues. For the CDR3, the DNA is TGCGCCAGCAGCCAAGAGGGGGGTCCCTACGAGCAGTACTTC. Translated, it gives CASSQEGGPYEQYF.